This T cell receptor (beta chain) was profiled in a study of cytomegalovirus exposure and HLA in healthy donors. About the study: The 110 million or so unique TCR beta sequences, from roughly 170 million T cells, were found by an earlier analysis. Genotyping of 400 or so donors showed that about 84% belonged to the Caucasian-associated ancestry cluster.

Overall study findings and caveats: Several V segments, TRBV6-2 and TRBV6-3 among them, could not be told apart and were dropped.

Worth noting for this clone: Antigen specificity is unknown.

The CDR3 is made up of 13 amino acids. Trimming took off 5 bases at V and 2 bases at J, with 10 bases between the two ends. Per germline, CDR1 SNHLY and CDR2 FYNNEI. Both 60 Vbeta primers and 13 Jbeta primers went into the PCR. The assay was immunoSEQ multiplex PCR, and TCRdb's table has in-frame clones only and misses some. Of about 120,000 clones listed, less than 10% are singletons. The chain links TRBV2 to TRBJ2-7, with D perhaps TRBD1 (5 bases). Material: PBMCs. This clonotype was sampled from a woman aged 40 to 50 in good health and CMV-seropositive. The DNA for the CDR3 is TGTGCCAGCAGTACCCGGACAACCTACGAGCAGTACTTC. Encoded protein: CASSTRTTYEQYF.